A single sample is the source of the 20 T cell receptor beta chains below, sequenced in a study of PD-L1 blockade in urothelial cancer. Data came from immunoSEQ multiplex PCR; TCRdb stores just in-frame clones and leaves some out. Of tens of thousands of clones detected, roughly four fifths appear once; the ten largest clones hold about 3.5%. The starting material was PBMCs, obtained around atezolizumab (anti-PD-L1) treatment. Receptors originate from a man between 65 and 85 years old with urothelial cancer.

This clone was picked up one time. This chain connects TRBV27 to TRBJ1-3; perhaps TRBD1 as D (5 bases). Per the germline V gene, CDR1 is MNHEY and CDR2 is SMNVEV (reference sequence). This CDR3 comprises 16 residues. Trimming removed 8 bases at V and 0 bases at J, with 17 bases between. CDR3 region: CASRRGGAISGNTIYF. For the CDR3, the DNA is TGTGCCAGCCGCCGGGGAGGGGCAATCTCTGGAAACACCATATATTTT.

The chain joins TRBV5-1 to TRBJ1-2; TRBD1 agrees at 7 bases. CDR3 size: 14 residues. Germline assignment: CDR1 SGHRS and CDR2 YFSETQ. The V and J ends lost 0 bases and 6 bases, in that order; junction bases with no gene match: 5. CDR3 sequence (DNA): TGCGCCAGCAGCTTGGAGACAGGGCTCGATGGCTACACCTTC. This gives the protein CASSLETGLDGYTF.

This clone was seen more than once but under ten times. This chain links TRBV4-2 with TRBJ1-1; D possibly corresponds to TRBD1 (5 bases). Germline V gives CDR1 LGHNA, CDR2 YNFKEQ. Trimming shortened V by 3 bases and J by 1 base, and 9 bases separated the two germline ends. The CDR3 sequence is 14 residues long. CDR3: CASSQVGGNTEAFF. In DNA, the CDR3 is TGTGCCAGCAGCCAGGTGGGGGGGAACACTGAAGCTTTCTTT.

The chain is built from TRBV10-2 and TRBJ1-3; no clear D. Germline V lookup: CDR1 WSHSY, CDR2 SAAADI. The length of the CDR3 is 16 residues. V lost 0 bases, J lost 1 base, and 10 bases lay in between. The chain's CDR3 is CASSESGAMSGNTIYF. The CDR3 nucleotides read TGCGCCAGCAGTGAGTCGGGAGCAATGTCTGGAAACACCATATATTTT.

This sequence joins TRBV18 and TRBJ2-3; TRBD1 aligns across 8 bases. With V trimmed by 1 base and J by 6 bases, 6 bases remained unmatched. This CDR3 has 15 residues. Germline assignment: CDR1 KGHSH and CDR2 LQKENI. CDR3: CASSPQDRVADTQYF. In nucleotides, the CDR3 is TGTGCCAGCTCACCACAGGACAGGGTGGCCGATACGCAGTATTTT.

This clone appeared a single time. The chain couples TRBV6-1 to TRBJ2-7; TRBD2 is a possible D gene (5 bases). CDR3 length: 18 amino acids. Trimming stripped 2 bases from V and 4 bases from J, with 24 bases between. Germline V gene data show CDR1 as MNHNS and CDR2 as SASEGT. The CDR3 bases are TGTGCCAGCAGTGAATGGAGGTCCCAAGGTGGCGTGGGGTACGAGCAGTACTTC. Its protein product is CASSEWRSQGGVGYEQYF.

The CDR3 reads CASSSTGGINGYTF. CDR3 nucleotides: TGTGCCAGCAGTTCGACAGGGGGCATCAATGGCTACACCTTC. V is TRBV2 and J is TRBJ1-2, with 10 nucleotides matching TRBD1. The trim removed 5 bases at V and 6 bases at J, leaving 6 bases unmatched. CDR1 SNHLY and CDR2 FYNNEI come from the germline V gene. The CDR3 totals 14 residues.

This clone appeared once. The V gene is TRBV19, the J gene TRBJ2-1, with a possible D match to TRBD2 (6 bases). The germline V gene encodes CDR1 LNHDA and CDR2 SQIVND (reference sequence). V gave up 8 bases and J gave up 0 bases, with 8 bases separating them. The CDR3 is 13 residues long. In nucleotides, the CDR3 is TGTGCCAGTCGGGGGAGCTCCTACAATGAGCAGTTCTTC. It yields the protein CASRGSSYNEQFF.

The J gene is TRBJ1-2, the V gene TRBV30; 8 nucleotides agree with TRBD1. Trimming removed 2 bases from V and 1 base from J; junction bases left unmatched: 9. The germline gives CDR1 GTSNPN, CDR2 SVGIG (reference sequence). The CDR3 consists of 16 residues. The DNA of the CDR3 is TGTGCCTGGAGTACCAACCGGGACAGGCTTAACTATGGCTACACCTTC. It specifies CAWSTNRDRLNYGYTF.

The rearrangement links TRBV4-3 to TRBJ2-5; TRBD1 agrees at 8 bases. The CDR3 extends over 15 amino acids. The V gene's germline CDR1 is LGHNA and CDR2 YSLEER. Losses at the gene ends were 0 bases for V and 5 bases for J; bases not matched to a gene: 5. CDR3 region: CASSQDRTGRETQYF. CDR3 coding DNA: TGCGCCAGCAGCCAAGATAGGACAGGGAGGGAGACCCAGTACTTC.

V is TRBV4-2 and J is TRBJ2-3; 7 bases map to TRBD1. The CDR3 covers 17 residues. Per the germline V gene, CDR1 is LGHNA and CDR2 is YNFKEQ. The trim removed 0 bases at V and 0 bases at J, leaving 6 bases unmatched. This CDR3 reads CASSQDSARGSTDTQYF. CDR3 DNA: TGTGCCAGCAGCCAAGATTCGGCCAGGGGGAGCACAGATACGCAGTATTTT.

The genes are TRBV6-1 and TRBJ2-7; 8 bases line up with TRBD1. Germline V CDR1 and CDR2: MNHNS, SASEGT. Trimming at V came to 4 bases and at J to 1 base, leaving 6 bases not matched to a gene. The CDR3 sequence is 15 residues long. In DNA form, the CDR3 reads TGTGCCAGCAGTGCACGGGGACAGGATTCCTACGAGCAGTACTTC. Its protein product is CASSARGQDSYEQYF.

The chain joins TRBV28 to TRBJ2-2; 7 bases agree with TRBD1. Germline-derived CDR1 and CDR2 are MDHEN and SYDVKM. This CDR3 has 16 amino acids. The V gene end was trimmed by 6 bases and the J gene end by 1 base; junction bases not matched to a gene: 8. In nucleotides, the CDR3 is TGTGCCAGCAGCACAAGGAGGACAGGGAACACCGGGGAGCTGTTTTTT. Translated: CASSTRRTGNTGELFF.

The chain links TRBV4-3 to TRBJ1-2, with 10 positions matching TRBD1. The V gene end was trimmed by 3 bases and the J gene end by 6 bases; junction bases not matched to a gene: 7. Per germline, CDR1 LGHNA and CDR2 YSLEER. CDR3 length: 15 amino acids. CDR3 in amino acids: CASSQRTGGGNGYTF. As DNA, the CDR3 is TGCGCCAGCAGCCAGCGGACAGGGGGAGGAAATGGCTACACCTTC.

The chain carries TRBV14 and TRBJ1-3, with a tentative D call TRBD1 (5 bases). The length of the CDR3 is 15 residues. CDR1 is SGHDN, CDR2 FVKESK, per germline. V was trimmed by 0 bases and J by 7 bases, leaving 13 bases between them. The CDR3 loop is CASSQEGRDWNTIYF. CDR3 DNA: TGTGCCAGCAGCCAAGAAGGCAGGGACTGGAACACCATATATTTT. The complete variable domain, with remaining parts taken from reference TRBV14 and TRBJ1-3, reads EAGVTQFPSHSVIEKGQTVTLRCDPISGHDNLYWYRRVMGKEIKFLLHFVKESKQDESGMPNNRFLAERTGGTYSTLKVQPAELEDSGVYFCASSQEGRDWNTIYFGEGSWLTVV.

This clone came up a few times. V gene TRBV11-2 combines with J gene TRBJ2-5; 10 bases fit TRBD2. The germline gives CDR1 SGHAT, CDR2 FQNNGV. This CDR3 contains 17 residues. The V segment lost 4 bases and the J segment 1 base; nucleotides outside the gene matches: 9. For the CDR3, the DNA is TGTGCCAGCAGCTCAGATGGACTAGCGGCGCCCCAAGAGACCCAGTACTTC. This translates into CASSSDGLAAPQETQYF.

The chain carries TRBV5-4 and TRBJ2-7, with 9 bases identical to TRBD2. There are 16 residues in the CDR3. The trim removed 0 bases at V and 6 bases at J, leaving 10 bases unmatched. Germline V gives CDR1 SGHNT, CDR2 YYREEE (reference sequence). The CDR3 reads CASSLGQAGGPFEQYF. The CDR3 nucleotides are TGTGCCAGCAGCTTGGGACAGGCGGGAGGGCCTTTCGAGCAGTACTTC.

The chain combines TRBV19 with TRBJ1-5; 12 bases align to TRBD1. CDR3 length: 16 residues. Germline V gene sequence: CDR1 LNHDA, CDR2 SQIVND (reference sequence). V was pared by 5 bases and J by 1 base, with 3 bases of the junction left unmatched. The CDR3 nucleotides read TGTGCCAGTAGTGATGGGACAGGGGGCAGCAATCAGCCCCAGCATTTT. It is translated as CASSDGTGGSNQPQHF.

The rearrangement joins TRBV9 to TRBJ1-1; 8 nucleotides agree with TRBD1. The CDR3 is 13 residues long. Looked up from germline, CDR1 is SGDLS and CDR2 is YYNGEE. V shed 1 base and J 4 bases; nucleotides not matched to a gene: 0. CDR3 sequence (DNA): TGTGCCAGCAGCGTAACAGGGGGCACTGAAGCTTTCTTT. It is translated as CASSVTGGTEAFF. Full variable domain (rest looked up from reference TRBV9 and TRBJ1-1): DSGVTQTPKHLITATGQRVTLRCSPRSGDLSVYWYQQSLDQGLQFLIQYYNGEERAKGNILERFSAQQFPDLHSELNLSSLELGDSALYFCASSVTGGTEAFFGQGTRLTVV.

This clone rates as medium-sized. The chain uses TRBV7-8 and TRBJ1-2, with no clear D. Germline loops: CDR1 SGHVS, CDR2 FQNEAQ. The CDR3 contains 13 residues. With 1 base removed from V and 3 bases from J, the gap between germline ends came to 6 bases. The CDR3 protein is CASSLVLYYGYTF. The CDR3 DNA reads TGTGCCAGCAGCTTAGTCTTATACTATGGCTACACCTTC. The variable domain in full, completed from reference TRBV7-8 and TRBJ1-2, reads GAGVSQSPRYKVAKRGQDVALRCDPISGHVSLFWYQQALGQGPEFLTYFQNEAQLDKSGLPSDRFFAERPEGSVSTLKIQRTQQEDSAVYLCASSLVLYYGYTFGSGTRLTVV.